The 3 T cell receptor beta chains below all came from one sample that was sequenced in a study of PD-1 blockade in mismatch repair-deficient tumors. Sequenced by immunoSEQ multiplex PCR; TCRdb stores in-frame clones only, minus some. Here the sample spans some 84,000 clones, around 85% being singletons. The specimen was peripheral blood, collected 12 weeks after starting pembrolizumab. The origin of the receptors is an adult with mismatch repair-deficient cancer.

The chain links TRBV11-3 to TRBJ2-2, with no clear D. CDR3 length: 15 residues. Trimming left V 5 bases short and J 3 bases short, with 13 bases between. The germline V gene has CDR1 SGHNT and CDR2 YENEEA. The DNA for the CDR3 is TGTGCCAGCAGCCAAAGTAACAGAGACACCGGGGAGCTGTTTTTT. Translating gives CASSQSNRDTGELFF.

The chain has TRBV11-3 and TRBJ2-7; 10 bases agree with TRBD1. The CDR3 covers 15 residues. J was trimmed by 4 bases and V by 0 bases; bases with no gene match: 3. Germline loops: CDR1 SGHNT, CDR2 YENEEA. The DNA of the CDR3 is TGTGCCAGCAGCTTAGATGGGACAGGGGAATACGAGCAGTACTTC. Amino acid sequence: CASSLDGTGEYEQYF. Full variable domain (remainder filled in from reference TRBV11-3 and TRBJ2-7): EAGVVQSPRYKIIEKKQPVAFWCNPISGHNTLYWYLQNLGQGPELLIRYENEEAVDDSQLPKDRFSAERLKGVDSTLKIQPAELGDSAVYLCASSLDGTGEYEQYFGPGTRLTVT.

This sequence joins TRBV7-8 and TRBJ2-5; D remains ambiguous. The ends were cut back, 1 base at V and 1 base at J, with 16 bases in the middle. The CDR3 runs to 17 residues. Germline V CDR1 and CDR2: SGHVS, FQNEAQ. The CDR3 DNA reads TGTGCCAGCAGCTTAGAGGTTAGGCGCCCCCTCCAAGAGACCCAGTACTTC. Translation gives CASSLEVRRPLQETQYF.